The rows below give T cell receptor beta chains drawn from one sample of a study of Ad26.COV2.S vaccination and SARS-CoV-2 variants. Clones were read by immunoSEQ multiplex PCR, and TCRdb kept only the in-frame ones, dropping some. The sample contains about 680,000 clones, approximately 88% of which appear only once. The source was peripheral blood, collected in a trial of Ad26.COV2.S vaccine versus placebo. The source of these receptors is a person aged 18-65 years who received the Ad26.COV2.S COVID-19 vaccine or a placebo. The conserved cysteine and the conserved F or W are not part of the CDR3 here. Each record gives: V gene, J gene, CDR3 protein.

>TRBV6-5|TRBJ1-4
ASRIGLNEKLF
>TRBV20-1|TRBJ1-2
SAGPHPTPY
>TRBV7-2|TRBJ2-5
ASSPSLFQRQETQY
>TRBV7-2|TRBJ2-5
ASSLGRGRPETQY
>TRBV30|TRBJ2-7
AWSQGGGGEQY
>TRBV12-3/TRBV12-4|TRBJ1-2
ASSLRTGGGYT
>TRBV10-3|TRBJ2-7
AISGGGEYEQY
>TRBV24-1|TRBJ2-1
ATSDLREQF
>TRBV5-4|TRBJ2-4
ASSQGTSGNIAKNIQY
>TRBV4-2|TRBJ1-5
ASSQGTGSNQPQH
>TRBV30|TRBJ1-5
AWSRDVQPQH
>TRBV6-1|TRBJ2-7
ASSEARYEQY
>TRBV4-1|TRBJ2-7
ASSPQGISYEQY
>TRBV18|TRBJ2-3
ASSPQRGEDTQY
>TRBV7-2|TRBJ2-6
ASRTIRPGEGGANVLT
>TRBV10-3|TRBJ2-7
AISEGASGESEQY
>TRBV30|TRBJ2-7
AWDPGRTISYEQY
>TRBV2|TRBJ2-1
ASSESGGPDNEQF
>TRBV24-1|TRBJ2-5
ATSDLRTSGQETQY
>TRBV3-1/TRBV3-2|TRBJ2-1
ASSQVAYNEQF
>TRBV24-1|TRBJ2-3
ATSDSLTDTQY
>TRBV30|TRBJ1-2
AWENRERGGYT
>TRBV6-1|TRBJ2-1
ASSEATPAYNEQF
>TRBV3-1/TRBV3-2|TRBJ2-3
ASSQEVRVMDTQY
>TRBV7-9|TRBJ2-1
ASTPSGGVYNEQF
>TRBV10-3|TRBJ1-4
AITSDRDEKLF
>TRBV9|TRBJ1-1
ASSPKGGNTEAF
>TRBV30|TRBJ2-1
AWSADRAAYNEQF
>TRBV30|TRBJ2-7
AWRERQGLYEQY
>TRBV5-1|TRBJ2-2
ASSLPPGKNTGELF
>TRBV3-1/TRBV3-2|TRBJ2-7
ASSQRQGVYEQY
>TRBV19|TRBJ1-1
ASSISSPHEAF